Following are 26 T cell receptor beta chains from one sample sequenced in a study of shared clonotypes between healthy human individuals. The assay was immunoSEQ multiplex PCR, and TCRdb's table has in-frame clones only and misses some. The repertoire includes approximately 350,000 clones, about 74% of them detected once, and 10% sits in the top ten. The sequenced material came from memory CD4+ T cells sorted from blood. Documented subset: CD45RA-negative fraction. These receptors were taken from a man younger than 40 in good health.

This chain connects TRBV5-4 to TRBJ2-7; 7 bases agree with TRBD1. The CDR3 loop spans 15 amino acids. Germline V lookup: CDR1 SGHNT, CDR2 YYREEE (reference sequence). J lost 4 bases, V lost 3 bases, and 10 bases had no gene match. CDR3 residues: CASSSAMGQRYEQYF. CDR3 sequence (DNA): TGTGCCAGCAGCTCGGCTATGGGACAGAGATACGAGCAGTACTTC.

The sample holds a few counts of this clone. The rearrangement joins TRBV18 to TRBJ2-3, with 8 bases fitting TRBD2. V was clipped by 3 bases and J by 2 bases; unmatched bases: 4. The CDR3 runs to 15 residues. In germline, CDR1 is KGHSH, CDR2 LQKENI. The DNA of the CDR3 is TGTGCCAGCTCACCTCCGGGGGGGGCCACAGATACGCAGTATTTT. This gives the protein CASSPPGGATDTQYF.

The genes are TRBV7-6 and TRBJ2-5; D call uncertain. There are 15 residues in the CDR3. The germline V gene encodes CDR1 SGHVS and CDR2 FNYEAQ. The germline V and J ends were trimmed by 3 bases and 1 base, with 12 bases remaining between them. As DNA, the CDR3 is TGTGCCAGCAGCTTGGCCGGCAGTCGCCAAGAGACCCAGTACTTC. Protein: CASSLAGSRQETQYF.

This rearrangement joins TRBV18 to TRBJ2-5; possible D gene TRBD2, 6 bases. Germline-derived CDR1 and CDR2 are KGHSH and LQKENI. V lost 4 bases and J lost 1, with 13 bases in between. This CDR3 comprises 15 residues. The CDR3 loop reads CASSRFGGTQETQYF. CDR3 nucleotide sequence: TGTGCCAGCTCACGCTTCGGGGGAACCCAAGAGACCCAGTACTTC.

This chain connects TRBV6-1 to TRBJ2-2; the D is unclear. The V end lost 0 bases, the J end lost 4 bases, and 6 bases lay between the germline ends. The CDR3 extends over 14 amino acids. Germline CDR1 MNHNS, CDR2 SASEGT. CDR3 amino acids: CASSEAHGTGELFF. DNA for the CDR3: TGTGCCAGCAGTGAAGCGCACGGCACCGGGGAGCTGTTTTTT.

This clone was seen a handful of times. This chain links TRBV27 with TRBJ2-1; maybe TRBD1 (5 bases). The CDR3 is 16 residues long. Germline values: CDR1 MNHEY, CDR2 SMNVEV (reference sequence). The V end lost 6 bases, the J end lost 7 bases, and 22 bases lay between the germline ends. CDR3 amino acids: CASSNLQGRGGNEQFF. DNA for the CDR3: TGTGCCAGCAGCAACCTCCAGGGTCGCGGTGGGAATGAGCAGTTCTTC.

J is TRBJ2-1 and V is TRBV11-2, with 7 bases lining up with TRBD1. Germline trimming cut 5 bases from V and 4 bases from J; bases unmatched to any gene: 11. The CDR3 covers 16 residues. CDR1 is SGHAT, CDR2 FQNNGV, per germline. The CDR3 DNA is TGTGCCAGCAGCCCGGTTGGCCAGGGGGTATACAATGAGCAGTTCTTC. Translated: CASSPVGQGVYNEQFF.

This chain joins TRBV4-3 and TRBJ1-2; D unresolved. V was shortened by 1 base and J by 7 bases, with 13 bases between the two germline ends. There are 14 residues in the CDR3. CDR1 and CDR2 (germline): LGHNA, YSLEER. The chain's CDR3 is CASSQADRTGGYTF. The CDR3, as DNA: TGCGCCAGCAGCCAAGCGGACCGCACTGGTGGCTACACCTTC.

The chain employs TRBV6-1 and TRBJ1-2, with 9 bases identical to TRBD1. The CDR3 spans 14 residues. After removal of 6 bases from V and 5 bases from J, the junction contained 7 bases not matched to a gene. Germline-derived CDR1 and CDR2 are MNHNS and SASEGT. The chain's CDR3 is CASRDTGGAYGYTF. CDR3 DNA sequence: TGTGCCAGCAGAGATACAGGGGGCGCGTATGGCTACACCTTC.

This clone was seen only once. J is TRBJ2-3 and V is TRBV11-3; unclear D gene. The germline V gene encodes CDR1 SGHNT and CDR2 YENEEA. V gave up 5 bases and J gave up 3 bases, with 6 bases separating them. This CDR3 contains 12 residues. The CDR3, as DNA: TGTGCCAGCAGCGCCACAACAGATACGCAGTATTTT. It yields the protein CASSATTDTQYF.

This clone has just a few counts. The rearrangement links TRBV19 to TRBJ1-2, with D perhaps TRBD1 (6 bases). Germline V gene data show CDR1 as LNHDA and CDR2 as SQIVND (reference sequence). V was clipped by 7 bases and J by 8 bases, with 17 bases between them. The CDR3 has 13 residues. The CDR3 is CASTRGGLYGYTF. In DNA form, the CDR3 reads TGTGCCAGTACAAGGGGGGGGCTCTACGGCTACACCTTC.

The V gene is TRBV6-6, the J gene TRBJ1-5, with unresolved D. Germline V gene sequence: CDR1 MNHNY, CDR2 SVGAGI (reference sequence). V lost 8 bases to trimming and J lost 4 bases, with 9 bases between them. This CDR3 has 12 residues. CDR3 nucleotide sequence: TGTGCCAGCTACTCAGCGAATCAGCCCCAGCATTTT. This encodes CASYSANQPQHF.

The chain carries TRBV6-1 and TRBJ2-7; no definite D call. Trimming left V 0 bases short and J 3 bases short, with 12 bases between. The length of the CDR3 is 15 residues. Germline CDR1 MNHNS, CDR2 SASEGT. CDR3 sequence: CASSEASGSSYEQYF. CDR3 bases: TGTGCCAGCAGTGAAGCATCCGGGTCCAGCTACGAGCAGTACTTC.

The CDR3 loop reads CASSQKTSGISSYEQYF. DNA of the CDR3: TGTGCCAGCAGCCAAAAGACTAGCGGGATAAGCTCCTACGAGCAGTACTTC. The chain combines TRBV27 with TRBJ2-7, with TRBD2 matching over 11 bases. Germline V lookup: CDR1 MNHEY, CDR2 SMNVEV (reference sequence). The CDR3 is made up of 17 amino acids. J lost 0 bases, V lost 6 bases, and 10 bases had no gene match.

This chain uses TRBV19 with TRBJ2-1; 7 nucleotides line up with TRBD2. After removal of 5 bases from V and 8 bases from J, the junction contained 12 bases not matched to a gene. There are 15 residues in the CDR3. The germline V gene has CDR1 LNHDA and CDR2 SQIVND (reference sequence). As DNA, the CDR3 is TGTGCCAGTAGTGTCCTTAGCGGGCCTGGCCATGAGCAGTTCTTC. Translation: CASSVLSGPGHEQFF.

Turning to this clone: The junction and the germline gene differ at one end; a read error may be behind it. The chain joins TRBV20-1 to TRBJ2-1, with TRBD1 matching 7 bases. The germline V gene has CDR1 DFQATT and CDR2 SNEGSKA (reference sequence). The CDR3 is 9 residues long. The CDR3 DNA reads TGCAGTGCCCCGGGAAGGGGGCTCTTC. Encoded protein: CSAPGRGLF.

This clone turned up a few times. The chain uses TRBV27 and TRBJ2-7; TRBD2 aligns across 7 bases. CDR3 length: 15 residues. J was trimmed by 5 bases and V by 0 bases; bases with no gene match: 7. Per germline, CDR1 MNHEY and CDR2 SMNVEV (reference sequence). Here the CDR3 DNA reads TGTGCCAGCAGTTTATCGCGCGGGAGCACCGACGAGCAGTACTTC. Its protein is CASSLSRGSTDEQYF.

V gene TRBV7-2 combines with J gene TRBJ1-1, with TRBD1 identical over 9 bases. Germline lookup yields CDR1 SGHTA and CDR2 FQGNSA. The V segment lost 10 bases and the J segment 3 bases; nucleotides outside the gene matches: 12. CDR3 length: 15 amino acids. The CDR3: CATNRDRVRDTEAFF. As DNA, the CDR3 is TGTGCCACGAACCGGGACAGGGTCCGGGACACTGAAGCTTTCTTT. Based on the CDR3 plus reference TRBV7-2 and TRBJ1-1, the full variable domain is GAGVSQSPSNKVTEKGKDVELRCDPISGHTALYWYRQSLGQGLEFLIYFQGNSAPDKSGLPSDRFSAERTGGSVSTLTIQRTQQEDSAVYLCATNRDRVRDTEAFFGQGTRLTVV.

The chain employs TRBV25-1 and TRBJ1-4; weak D call: TRBD1 (5 bases). V was pared by 3 bases and J by 0 bases, with 14 bases between. CDR1 MGHDK and CDR2 SYGVNS come from the germline V gene. This CDR3 comprises 17 residues. The CDR3 nucleotides read TGTGCCAGCAGTGATTGGGGGATTGGGCCAACTAATGAAAAACTGTTTTTT. It yields the protein CASSDWGIGPTNEKLFF.

The rearrangement joins TRBV20-1 to TRBJ2-3; weak D call: TRBD1 (5 bases). CDR3 length: 11 residues. The germline V gene encodes CDR1 DFQATT and CDR2 SNEGSKA (reference sequence). Trimming pared 4 bases from V and 14 bases from J, leaving 16 bases between. The CDR3 is CSATGLTSRYF. The CDR3 DNA reads as TGCAGTGCTACAGGGCTGACGTCCCGGTATTTT.

This clone occurred once. The chain links TRBV30 to TRBJ2-6; a possible D gene is TRBD2 (6 bases). The germline gives CDR1 GTSNPN, CDR2 SVGIG (reference sequence). V lost 4 bases to trimming and J lost 0 bases, with 16 bases between them. The CDR3 runs to 17 residues. The CDR3 here is CAWTGGWTLSGANVLTF. CDR3 DNA sequence: TGTGCCTGGACCGGGGGTTGGACTCTCTCTGGGGCCAACGTCCTGACTTTC.

This clone was picked up a small number of times. V gene TRBV6-1 combines with J gene TRBJ1-2; D gene unclear. The length of the CDR3 is 13 residues. Germline V lookup: CDR1 MNHNS, CDR2 SASEGT. Trimming removed 7 bases at V and 0 bases at J, with 9 bases between. The chain's CDR3 is CASTRDSNYGYTF. The CDR3 DNA is TGTGCCAGCACCCGAGATTCTAACTATGGCTACACCTTC.

This clone was detected a few times. V and J are TRBV5-4 and TRBJ2-5, with TRBD2 matching 10 bases. Looked up from germline, CDR1 is SGHNT and CDR2 is YYREEE (reference sequence). The CDR3 runs 13 residues. Losses at the gene ends were 7 bases for V and 2 bases for J; bases not matched to a gene: 2. CDR3: CASGTSEQETQYF. The CDR3 nucleotides are TGTGCCAGCGGGACTAGCGAGCAAGAGACCCAGTACTTC. Combining the CDR3 with reference TRBV5-4 and TRBJ2-5 gives the whole variable domain ETGVTQSPTHLIKTRGQQVTLRCSSQSGHNTVSWYQQALGQGPQFIFQYYREEENGRGNFPPRFSGLQFPNYSSELNVNALELDDSALYLCASGTSEQETQYFGPGTRLLVL.

This clone came up once. The V call is TRBV5-6, the J call TRBJ1-5; the D gene is possibly TRBD1 (6 bases). V dropped 1 base and J dropped 3 bases, with 11 bases sitting between them. This CDR3 comprises 15 residues. The germline CDR1 and CDR2 sequences are SGHDT and YYEEEE. As DNA, the CDR3 is TGTGCCAGCAGCTTGAAGCAGGGGATCAATCAGCCCCAGCATTTT. Translating gives CASSLKQGINQPQHF. The complete variable domain, with remaining parts taken from reference TRBV5-6 and TRBJ1-5, reads DAGVTQSPTHLIKTRGQQVTLRCSPKSGHDTVSWYQQALGQGPQFIFQYYEEEERQRGNFPDRFSGHQFPNYSSELNVNALLLGDSALYLCASSLKQGINQPQHFGDGTRLSIL.

This sequence joins TRBV29-1 and TRBJ2-7; 10 bases align to TRBD1. The germline V gene encodes CDR1 SQVTM and CDR2 ANQGSEA. This CDR3 contains 15 residues. V lost 7 bases and J lost 1; bases outside the gene matches: 10. The CDR3 DNA follows: TGCAGCGCTGGCATGGGGACAGGGGTTTCCTACGAGCAGTACTTC. Protein: CSAGMGTGVSYEQYF.

The CDR3 protein is CASITGGVADTQYF. The CDR3 region has the DNA TGTGCCAGCATTACAGGGGGTGTAGCAGATACGCAGTATTTT. The V call is TRBV6-1, the J call TRBJ2-3; TRBD1 matches 8 bases. V gave up 7 bases and J gave up 4 bases; unmatched junction bases: 7. The germline gives CDR1 MNHNS, CDR2 SASEGT. The CDR3 length is 14 residues.